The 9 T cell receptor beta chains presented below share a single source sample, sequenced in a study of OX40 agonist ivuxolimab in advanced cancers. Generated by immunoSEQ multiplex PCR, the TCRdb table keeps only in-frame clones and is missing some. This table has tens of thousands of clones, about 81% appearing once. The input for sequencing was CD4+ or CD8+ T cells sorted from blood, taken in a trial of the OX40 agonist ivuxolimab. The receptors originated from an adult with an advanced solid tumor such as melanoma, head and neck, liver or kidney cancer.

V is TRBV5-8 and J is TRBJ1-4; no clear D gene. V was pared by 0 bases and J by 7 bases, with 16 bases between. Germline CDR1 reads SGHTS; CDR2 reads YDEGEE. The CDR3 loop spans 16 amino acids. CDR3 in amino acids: CASSLGYEGIFEKLFF. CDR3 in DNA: TGTGCCAGCAGCTTGGGATACGAGGGTATCTTTGAAAAACTGTTTTTT.

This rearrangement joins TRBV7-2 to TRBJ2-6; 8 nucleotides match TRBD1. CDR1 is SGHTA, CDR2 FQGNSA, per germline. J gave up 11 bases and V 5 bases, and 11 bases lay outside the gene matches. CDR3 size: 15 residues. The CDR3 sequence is CASSPWTGPSYVLTF. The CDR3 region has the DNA TGTGCCAGCAGCCCCTGGACAGGGCCCTCGTACGTCCTGACTTTC. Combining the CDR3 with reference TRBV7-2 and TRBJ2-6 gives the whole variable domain GAGVSQSPSNKVTEKGKDVELRCDPISGHTALYWYRQSLGQGLEFLIYFQGNSAPDKSGLPSDRFSAERTGGSVSTLTIQRTQQEDSAVYLCASSPWTGPSYVLTFGAGSRLTVL.

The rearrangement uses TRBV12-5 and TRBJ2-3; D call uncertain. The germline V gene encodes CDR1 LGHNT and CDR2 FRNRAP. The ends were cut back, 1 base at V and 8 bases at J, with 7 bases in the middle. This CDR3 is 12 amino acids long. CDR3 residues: CASGLGEGTQYF. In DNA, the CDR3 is TGTGCTAGTGGTTTGGGGGAAGGTACGCAGTATTTT.

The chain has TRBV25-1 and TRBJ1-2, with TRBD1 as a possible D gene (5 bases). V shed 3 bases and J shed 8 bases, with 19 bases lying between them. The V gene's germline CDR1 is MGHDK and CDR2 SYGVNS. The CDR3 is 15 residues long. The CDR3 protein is CASSEAGTASGGYTF. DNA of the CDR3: TGTGCCAGCAGTGAGGCCGGGACCGCCTCGGGCGGCTACACCTTC.

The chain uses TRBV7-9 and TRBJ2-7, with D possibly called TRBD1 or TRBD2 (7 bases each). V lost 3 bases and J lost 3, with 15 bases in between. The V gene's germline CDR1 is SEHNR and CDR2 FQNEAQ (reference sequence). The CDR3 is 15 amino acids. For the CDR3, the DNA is TGTGCCAGCAGCTTGCAGGGGGGGCTCTTCTACGAGCAGTACTTC. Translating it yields CASSLQGGLFYEQYF. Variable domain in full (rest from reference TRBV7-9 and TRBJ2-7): DTGVSQNPRHKITKRGQNVTFRCDPISEHNRLYWYRQTLGQGPEFLTYFQNEAQLEKSRLLSDRFSAERPKGSFSTLEIQRTEQGDSAMYLCASSLQGGLFYEQYFGPGTRLTVT.

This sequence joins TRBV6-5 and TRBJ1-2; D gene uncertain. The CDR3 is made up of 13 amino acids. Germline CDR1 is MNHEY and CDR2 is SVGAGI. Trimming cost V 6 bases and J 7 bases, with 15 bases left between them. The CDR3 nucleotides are TGTGCCAGCAGAGACACCCACCAAGGTGGCTACACCTTC. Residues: CASRDTHQGGYTF.

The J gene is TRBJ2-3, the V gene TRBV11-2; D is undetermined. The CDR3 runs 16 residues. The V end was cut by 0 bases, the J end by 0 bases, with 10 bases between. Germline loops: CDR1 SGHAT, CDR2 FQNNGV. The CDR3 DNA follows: TGTGCCAGCAGCTTAGACGGCACGACTAGCACAGATACGCAGTATTTT. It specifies CASSLDGTTSTDTQYF.

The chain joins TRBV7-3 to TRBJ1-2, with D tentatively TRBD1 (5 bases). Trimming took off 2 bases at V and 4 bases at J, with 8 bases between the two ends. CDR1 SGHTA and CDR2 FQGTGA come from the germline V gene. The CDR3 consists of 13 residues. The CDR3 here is CASSLLGTYGYTF. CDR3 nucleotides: TGTGCCAGCAGCTTACTGGGGACCTATGGCTACACCTTC.

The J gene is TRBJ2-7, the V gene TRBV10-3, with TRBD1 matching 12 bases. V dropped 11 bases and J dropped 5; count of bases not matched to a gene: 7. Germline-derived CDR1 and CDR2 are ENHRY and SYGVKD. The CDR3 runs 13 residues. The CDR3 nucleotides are TGTGCCGTCCGGGGACAGGGGGCGGACGAGCAGTACTTC. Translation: CAVRGQGADEQYF.